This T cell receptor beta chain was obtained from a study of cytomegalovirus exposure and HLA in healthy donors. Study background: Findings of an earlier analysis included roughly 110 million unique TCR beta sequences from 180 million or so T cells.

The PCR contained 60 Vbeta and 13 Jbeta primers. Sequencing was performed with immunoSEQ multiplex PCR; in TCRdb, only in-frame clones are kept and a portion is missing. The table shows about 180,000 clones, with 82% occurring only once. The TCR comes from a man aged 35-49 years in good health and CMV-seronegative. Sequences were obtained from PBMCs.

CDR3 amino acids: CASSSPQGAYNEQFF. For the CDR3, the DNA is TGTGCCAGCAGCTCACCACAGGGGGCCTACAATGAGCAGTTCTTC. V is TRBV5-4 and J is TRBJ2-1; 8 nucleotides align to TRBD1. J gave up 2 bases and V 3 bases, and 4 bases lay outside the gene matches. The CDR3 is 15 amino acids. Germline V lookup: CDR1 SGHNT, CDR2 YYREEE (reference sequence).